This passage covers 10 T cell receptor beta chains from one sample sequenced in a study of OX40 agonist ivuxolimab in advanced cancers. TCRdb keeps only in-frame clones here, not all; method: immunoSEQ multiplex PCR. The table lists 65,000 to 85,000 clones, more than 90% of them singletons. This specimen consisted of CD4+ or CD8+ T cells sorted from blood, obtained in a trial of the OX40 agonist ivuxolimab. Every receptor here comes from an adult with an advanced solid tumor such as melanoma, head and neck, liver or kidney cancer.

The gene calls are TRBV29-1 and TRBJ1-1; 7 bases match TRBD1. V shed 0 bases, J shed 5 bases, and the junction held 6 bases outside the gene matches. The V gene's germline CDR1 is SQVTM and CDR2 ANQGSEA. CDR3 size: 14 residues. The CDR3 DNA is TGCAGCGTTGAAGATACTAAGGGGGCGACTGAAGCTTTCTTT. It specifies CSVEDTKGATEAFF.

V is TRBV6-5 and J is TRBJ2-3, with D hard to call. The CDR3 runs to 15 residues. The V gene's germline CDR1 is MNHEY and CDR2 SVGAGI. V lost 3 bases and J 0 bases, leaving 10 bases between the germline ends. This CDR3 is CASSYAKASTDTQYF. DNA for the CDR3: TGTGCCAGCAGTTATGCGAAAGCTAGCACAGATACGCAGTATTTT.

The chain joins TRBV5-6 to TRBJ2-6, with 10 positions matching TRBD1. The CDR3 runs to 18 residues. V was pared by 0 bases and J by 0 bases, with 3 bases of the junction left unmatched. Germline V lookup: CDR1 SGHDT, CDR2 YYEEEE. The CDR3 region has the DNA TGTGCCAGCAGCTTGGTTGGGACAGGGGCCTCTGGGGCCAACGTCCTGACTTTC. This sequence encodes CASSLVGTGASGANVLTF.

This clone has only one observation. The V gene is TRBV19, the J gene TRBJ1-6; D gene unclear. The germline V gene encodes CDR1 LNHDA and CDR2 SQIVND (reference sequence). The CDR3 consists of 14 residues. The V end lost 3 bases, the J end lost 7 bases, and 10 bases lay between the germline ends. CDR3 loop: CASSIVGENSPLHF. CDR3 in DNA: TGTGCCAGTAGTATTGTTGGGGAGAATTCACCCCTCCACTTT.

This clone was seen more than once but under ten times. The rearrangement joins TRBV10-3 to TRBJ1-2; a weak D match, TRBD1 (6 bases). The CDR3 runs to 14 residues. CDR1 is ENHRY and CDR2 is SYGVKD in the germline V gene. V lost 6 bases and J 4 bases, leaving 15 bases between the germline ends. CDR3 region: CAISAGAGSYGYTF. CDR3 DNA: TGTGCCATCAGCGCAGGGGCGGGTTCCTATGGCTACACCTTC.

This clone was seen only a few times. This chain uses TRBV27 with TRBJ1-6; no clear D. The germline V gene encodes CDR1 MNHEY and CDR2 SMNVEV (reference sequence). V lost 7 bases, J lost 4 bases, and 14 bases lay in between. This CDR3 comprises 15 residues. CDR3 protein: CASNDASGYNSPLHF. In nucleotides, the CDR3 is TGTGCCAGCAACGATGCCTCGGGGTATAATTCACCCCTCCACTTT.

The chain joins TRBV2 to TRBJ1-1, with D tentatively TRBD1 (5 bases). Trimming removed 5 bases at V and 5 bases at J, with 15 bases between. Germline-derived CDR1 and CDR2 are SNHLY and FYNNEI. The CDR3 has 14 residues. DNA for the CDR3: TGTGCCAGCAGTCAGACTGGGGGAAGGACTGAAGCTTTCTTT. Amino acid sequence: CASSQTGGRTEAFF.

This clone was seen just once. The genes are TRBV2 and TRBJ2-5, with 8 bases lining up with TRBD2. The junction had 10 bases not matched to a gene; V was cut back by 2 bases and J by 5 bases. Per the germline V gene, CDR1 is SNHLY and CDR2 is FYNNEI. The CDR3 spans 16 residues. Here the CDR3 reads CASSEMGGGIRETQYF. As DNA, the CDR3 is TGTGCCAGCAGTGAAATGGGCGGGGGGATTCGGGAGACCCAGTACTTC.

This CDR3 reads CASSLRTGTDTEAFF. The DNA of the CDR3 is TGTGCCAGCAGCTTACGGACAGGGACGGACACTGAAGCTTTCTTT. The chain joins TRBV7-8 to TRBJ1-1; 8 nucleotides agree with TRBD1. The trim removed 2 bases at V and 3 bases at J, leaving 5 bases unmatched. This CDR3 region has 15 residues. From germline, CDR1 is SGHVS and CDR2 FQNEAQ.

The rearrangement uses TRBV6-4 and TRBJ2-3, with 10 bases fitting TRBD1. Germline V gene data show CDR1 as MRHNA and CDR2 as SNTAGT. This CDR3 is built from 17 residues. Trimming took 6 bases from V and 4 from J; bases not matched to a gene: 13. The CDR3 DNA follows: TGTGCCAGCAGCAGAGAGTTCGGGACAGGGGTCCCAGATACGCAGTATTTT. This encodes CASSREFGTGVPDTQYF.